This TCR beta chain was observed in a study of graft-versus-host responses after intestinal transplantation. Study-wide background: Grafts were multivisceral, liver-intestinal, or isolated intestinal.

Study outcomes and limitations: Peak circulating GvH clone levels were associated with early post-transplant HvG declines. Allograft graft-versus-host to host-versus-graft clonal ratios ran high in patients with graft-donor T cell macrochimerism.

Concerning this clone itself: Its antigen remains unknown.

Using immunoSEQ multiplex PCR, the repertoire was profiled, and TCRdb retains in-frame clones only, with some absent. The data hold over 90,000 clones, with 90% to 95% observed a single time. The V end was cut by 5 bases, the J end by 7 bases, with 20 bases between. In germline, CDR1 is SEHNR, CDR2 FQNEAQ (reference sequence). The CDR3 covers 15 residues. The sequence was obtained from a human donor who received an intestinal transplant. The gene calls are TRBV7-9 and TRBJ1-1; a possible D gene is TRBD1 (5 bases). Specimen: unstimulated CD8+ T cells sorted from spleen or lymph node cells, collected before intestinal transplant. CDR3 nucleotide sequence: TGTGCCAGCAGCCCCCCCTCCTGGGGCCGACTTGAAGCTTTCTTT. Translation gives CASSPPSWGRLEAFF.